The 26 T cell receptor beta chains given below trace back to one sample, sequenced in a study of PD-1 blockade in classical Hodgkin lymphoma. Time point reported: cycle 4 day 1 (C4D1), after 5 to 7 weeks of nivolumab. Relapse after autologous stem cell transplantation occurred in every patient, and brentuximab vedotin exposure varied. Only in-frame clones appear in the TCRdb table, and some are missing; sequencing was by immunoSEQ multiplex PCR. This sample carries about 93,000 clones, approximately 78% of them seen once, and the ten largest clones take 8% to 9.5%. The material was peripheral blood mononuclear cells (PBMCs), obtained before the fourth cycle of nivolumab. The source of these receptors is a human donor with classical Hodgkin lymphoma.

This clone has more than one count but fewer than ten. The chain employs TRBV4-3 and TRBJ1-1, with 8 bases identical to TRBD1. CDR1 LGHNA and CDR2 YSLEER come from the germline V gene. The CDR3 contains 18 residues. J was trimmed by 3 bases and V by 0 bases; bases with no gene match: 12. Here the CDR3 DNA reads TGCGCCAGCAGCCAAGATTTCCCAGGGGGCGCGGCGGACACTGAAGCTTTCTTT. Its translation is CASSQDFPGGAADTEAFF.

The rearrangement links TRBV7-9 to TRBJ1-6; tentative D call: TRBD1 (5 bases). Trimming pared 3 bases from V and 3 bases from J, leaving 9 bases between. Germline values: CDR1 SEHNR, CDR2 FQNEAQ (reference sequence). CDR3 length: 15 amino acids. This CDR3 is CASSFKGIYNSPLHF. The DNA for the CDR3 is TGTGCCAGCAGCTTCAAGGGGATCTATAATTCACCCCTCCACTTT.

At least ten counts were recorded for this clone. The V and J genes are TRBV7-9 and TRBJ2-1; 8 bases agree with TRBD2. V dropped 1 base and J dropped 6; count of bases not matched to a gene: 11. The CDR3 totals 17 residues. Germline CDR1 and CDR2: SEHNR and FQNEAQ (reference sequence). The CDR3 region is CASSLGVGLGMVNEQFF. The CDR3 nucleotides read TGTGCCAGCAGCTTAGGGGTGGGACTAGGGATGGTCAATGAGCAGTTCTTC. The whole variable domain, remainder taken from reference TRBV7-9 and TRBJ2-1, is DTGVSQNPRHKITKRGQNVTFRCDPISEHNRLYWYRQTLGQGPEFLTYFQNEAQLEKSRLLSDRFSAERPKGSFSTLEIQRTEQGDSAMYLCASSLGVGLGMVNEQFFGPGTRLTVL.

The rearrangement links TRBV28 to TRBJ2-7; D possibly corresponds to TRBD2 (7 bases). CDR3 length: 13 amino acids. Germline-derived CDR1 and CDR2 are MDHEN and SYDVKM. Between the trimmed V and J ends, which lost 7 bases and 4 bases, there was a span of 14 bases. This CDR3 is CASTEGRGYEQYF. The DNA for the CDR3 is TGTGCCAGCACCGAAGGGAGGGGGTACGAGCAGTACTTC. Variable domain in full (rest from reference TRBV28 and TRBJ2-7): DVKVTQSSRYLVKRTGEKVFLECVQDMDHENMFWYRQDPGLGLRLIYFSYDVKMKEKGDIPEGYSVSREKKERFSLILESASTNQTSMYLCASTEGRGYEQYFGPGTRLTVT.

J is TRBJ2-3 and V is TRBV5-1; no firm D call. Deletions cut 0 bases from V and 0 bases from J, with 8 bases between. Germline V CDR1 and CDR2: SGHRS, YFSETQ. CDR3 length: 15 residues. In DNA form, the CDR3 reads TGCGCCAGCAGCTTGGACGGACCAAGCACAGATACGCAGTATTTT. Translation gives CASSLDGPSTDTQYF.

The chain recombines TRBV5-1 with TRBJ2-7; 9 positions agree with TRBD2. The V gene's germline CDR1 is SGHRS and CDR2 YFSETQ. The CDR3 covers 15 residues. V lost 3 bases and J lost 4; bases outside the gene matches: 8. CDR3 amino acids: CASSSSGGLAYEQYF. DNA of the CDR3: TGCGCCAGCAGCTCGTCGGGGGGACTAGCATACGAGCAGTACTTC.

This chain joins TRBV7-9 and TRBJ2-5, with 11 bases aligning to TRBD2. The germline gives CDR1 SEHNR, CDR2 FQNEAQ (reference sequence). This CDR3 has 15 residues. The V gene end was trimmed by 1 base and the J gene end by 5 bases; junction bases not matched to a gene: 3. CDR3 nucleotide sequence: TGTGCCAGCAGCTTAGTCCTAGCGGGAGGCGAGACCCAGTACTTC. It yields the protein CASSLVLAGGETQYF.

This chain uses TRBV5-8 with TRBJ1-4; 10 positions agree with TRBD1. V shed 6 bases and J 7 bases; nucleotides not matched to a gene: 12. The CDR3 length is 16 residues. Germline values: CDR1 SGHTS, CDR2 YDEGEE. As DNA, the CDR3 is TGTGCCAGCAATCACCTCCGCCGGGACAGGGGTGAAAAACTGTTTTTT. This gives the protein CASNHLRRDRGEKLFF.

Concerning this clone itself: Germline is not matched at one junction end, which may reflect a read error. The CDR3 sequence: CASREGTVMNTEAFF. The CDR3 nucleotides read TGTGCCAGCAGGGAAGGGACGGTGATGAACACTGAAGCTTTCTTT. The chain joins TRBV6-1 to TRBJ1-1, with D possibly being TRBD1 (5 bases). Germline V gene sequence: CDR1 MNHNS, CDR2 SASEGT. This CDR3 spans 15 amino acids.

The chain combines TRBV19 with TRBJ2-1; D is possibly TRBD1 (6 bases). Germline loops: CDR1 LNHDA, CDR2 SQIVND (reference sequence). Trimming cost V 6 bases and J 7 bases, with 28 bases left between them. The CDR3 sequence is 18 residues long. CDR3 amino acids: CASSSWGLDTVWLNEQFF. Here the CDR3 DNA reads TGTGCCAGTAGCTCTTGGGGGCTTGACACGGTCTGGTTGAATGAGCAGTTCTTC.

The chain links TRBV7-8 to TRBJ1-3; D is ambiguous. Germline V gene sequence: CDR1 SGHVS, CDR2 FQNEAQ. Trimming pared 5 bases from V and 0 bases from J, leaving 14 bases between. This CDR3 spans 16 amino acids. CDR3 DNA sequence: TGTGCCAGCAGCGCCCTTGGCGGATCCTCTGGAAACACCATATATTTT. Its translation: CASSALGGSSGNTIYF.

This chain links TRBV9 with TRBJ2-1; perhaps TRBD2 as D (7 bases). CDR1 and CDR2 from the germline V gene are SGDLS and YYNGEE. The CDR3 contains 15 residues. V lost 3 bases, J lost 5 bases, and 15 bases lay in between. CDR3 coding DNA: TGTGCCAGCAGCGAGGGGGTGGGAGGGCACAATGAGCAGTTCTTC. This gives the protein CASSEGVGGHNEQFF.

There are many counts of this clone. The rearrangement links TRBV7-3 to TRBJ1-1; D is unresolved. Germline CDR1 and CDR2: SGHTA and FQGTGA. This CDR3 is 13 amino acids long. V lost 6 bases to trimming and J lost 1 base, with 9 bases between them. The CDR3 sequence: CASRQTWNTEAFF. The CDR3 bases are TGTGCCAGCAGACAAACTTGGAACACTGAAGCTTTCTTT.

The V and J genes are TRBV18 and TRBJ2-7; TRBD2 agrees at 8 bases. J was trimmed by 8 bases and V by 3 bases; bases with no gene match: 15. The length of the CDR3 is 16 residues. Per germline, CDR1 KGHSH and CDR2 LQKENI. Here the CDR3 reads CASSPAGGSGGKKQYF. Written as DNA, the CDR3 is TGTGCCAGCTCACCCGCGGGTGGGAGCGGGGGTAAGAAGCAGTACTTC.

This sequence joins TRBV7-2 and TRBJ1-1, with D tentatively TRBD1 (6 bases). Germline V gene data show CDR1 as SGHTA and CDR2 as FQGNSA. Trimming took 8 bases from V and 1 from J, leaving 14 bases between them. There are 14 residues in the CDR3. The CDR3 DNA is TGTGCCAGCGGGACACCGAGGGCGAACACTGAAGCTTTCTTT. As protein: CASGTPRANTEAFF.

The gene calls are TRBV2 and TRBJ2-7; 10 nucleotides line up with TRBD1. The CDR3 sequence is 14 residues long. Germline loops: CDR1 SNHLY, CDR2 FYNNEI. Trimming removed 4 bases from V and 6 bases from J; junction bases left unmatched: 6. The CDR3 is CASSARQGAFEQYF. CDR3 DNA sequence: TGTGCCAGCAGTGCACGACAGGGGGCCTTCGAGCAGTACTTC.

The chain employs TRBV19 and TRBJ2-3; 12 positions match TRBD2. The CDR3 spans 18 residues. Per the germline V gene, CDR1 is LNHDA and CDR2 is SQIVND (reference sequence). The V segment lost 6 bases and the J segment 4 bases; nucleotides outside the gene matches: 14. The CDR3 reads CASSNPRASGGASDTQYF. The CDR3 DNA is TGTGCCAGTAGCAACCCGAGGGCTAGCGGGGGGGCCTCAGATACGCAGTATTTT.

V and J are TRBV30 and TRBJ2-6, with TRBD1 matching 9 bases. V gave up 3 bases and J gave up 2 bases; unmatched junction bases: 5. The CDR3 is 16 residues long. The germline CDR1 and CDR2 sequences are GTSNPN and SVGIG (reference sequence). The CDR3 is CAWSRDRVPGANVLTF. In DNA form, the CDR3 reads TGTGCCTGGAGCCGGGACAGGGTTCCTGGGGCCAACGTCCTGACTTTC.

The V and J genes are TRBV7-9 and TRBJ2-7, with D maybe TRBD1 (6 bases). The CDR3 consists of 14 residues. V shed 3 bases and J shed 6 bases, with 15 bases lying between them. The germline gives CDR1 SEHNR, CDR2 FQNEAQ (reference sequence). CDR3 amino acids: CASSFQGLGSEQYF. In nucleotides, the CDR3 is TGTGCCAGCAGCTTCCAGGGGCTCGGCTCCGAGCAGTACTTC.

Concerning this clone itself: The junction shows a germline mismatch at one end, possibly a read error. The V and J genes are TRBV11-1 and TRBJ2-5; 7 nucleotides agree with TRBD2. Germline V gene sequence: CDR1 SGHAT, CDR2 FQDESV (reference sequence). The CDR3 runs 12 residues. The CDR3 nucleotides are TGTGCCAGCAGCTTAGGGGAGGGCGGAGCGGACTTC. Translating it yields CASSLGEGGADF.

The chain has TRBV5-6 and TRBJ1-1; D perhaps matches TRBD1 (6 bases). Looked up from germline, CDR1 is SGHDT and CDR2 is YYEEEE. Deletions cut 4 bases from V and 1 base from J, with 14 bases between. This CDR3 region has 15 residues. CDR3 in amino acids: CASSPTTTGNTEAFF. The CDR3 bases are TGTGCCAGCAGCCCTACAACGACAGGGAACACTGAAGCTTTCTTT.

The CDR3 loop reads CASSPQERLGPHNEQFF. In nucleotides, the CDR3 is TGTGCCAGCTCACCACAAGAAAGACTAGGTCCCCACAATGAGCAGTTCTTC. The J gene is TRBJ2-1, the V gene TRBV18; weak D call: TRBD2 (6 bases). There are 17 residues in the CDR3. CDR1 is KGHSH and CDR2 is LQKENI in the germline V gene. Trimming cost V 1 base and J 5 bases, with 18 bases left between them.

This chain joins TRBV7-3 and TRBJ2-1; possible D gene TRBD2, 5 bases. The CDR3 runs 13 residues. The germline V gene encodes CDR1 SGHTA and CDR2 FQGTGA. V was cut by 5 bases and J by 6 bases, with 11 bases left in between. The CDR3 loop reads CASSPPGVNEQFF. The CDR3 DNA sequence: TGTGCCAGCAGCCCCCCCGGGGTCAATGAGCAGTTCTTC.

This clone was observed a few times. The chain employs TRBV11-2 and TRBJ1-6; no firm D call. Per the germline V gene, CDR1 is SGHAT and CDR2 is FQNNGV. CDR3 length equals 16 residues. Trimming took off 4 bases at V and 2 bases at J, with 12 bases between the two ends. The CDR3 sequence: CASSSLAGTYNSPLHF. The CDR3 DNA is TGTGCCAGCAGCTCCCTGGCGGGCACCTATAATTCACCCCTCCACTTT.

The V gene is TRBV5-1, the J gene TRBJ1-2, with D perhaps matching TRBD1 (6 bases). The CDR3 loop spans 15 amino acids. Between the trimmed V and J ends, which lost 4 bases and 5 bases, there was a span of 18 bases. The V gene's germline CDR1 is SGHRS and CDR2 YFSETQ. This chain's CDR3 is CASSRDPGQTYGYTF. In nucleotides, the CDR3 is TGCGCCAGCAGCCGGGACCCCGGACAGACATATGGCTACACCTTC.

The chain has TRBV18 and TRBJ1-1; D unresolved. CDR3 size: 14 residues. With 0 bases removed from V and 4 bases from J, the gap between germline ends came to 9 bases. Per germline, CDR1 KGHSH and CDR2 LQKENI. The CDR3 sequence is CASSPPVRITEAFF. The CDR3 DNA follows: TGTGCCAGCTCACCACCAGTCAGGATCACTGAAGCTTTCTTT.